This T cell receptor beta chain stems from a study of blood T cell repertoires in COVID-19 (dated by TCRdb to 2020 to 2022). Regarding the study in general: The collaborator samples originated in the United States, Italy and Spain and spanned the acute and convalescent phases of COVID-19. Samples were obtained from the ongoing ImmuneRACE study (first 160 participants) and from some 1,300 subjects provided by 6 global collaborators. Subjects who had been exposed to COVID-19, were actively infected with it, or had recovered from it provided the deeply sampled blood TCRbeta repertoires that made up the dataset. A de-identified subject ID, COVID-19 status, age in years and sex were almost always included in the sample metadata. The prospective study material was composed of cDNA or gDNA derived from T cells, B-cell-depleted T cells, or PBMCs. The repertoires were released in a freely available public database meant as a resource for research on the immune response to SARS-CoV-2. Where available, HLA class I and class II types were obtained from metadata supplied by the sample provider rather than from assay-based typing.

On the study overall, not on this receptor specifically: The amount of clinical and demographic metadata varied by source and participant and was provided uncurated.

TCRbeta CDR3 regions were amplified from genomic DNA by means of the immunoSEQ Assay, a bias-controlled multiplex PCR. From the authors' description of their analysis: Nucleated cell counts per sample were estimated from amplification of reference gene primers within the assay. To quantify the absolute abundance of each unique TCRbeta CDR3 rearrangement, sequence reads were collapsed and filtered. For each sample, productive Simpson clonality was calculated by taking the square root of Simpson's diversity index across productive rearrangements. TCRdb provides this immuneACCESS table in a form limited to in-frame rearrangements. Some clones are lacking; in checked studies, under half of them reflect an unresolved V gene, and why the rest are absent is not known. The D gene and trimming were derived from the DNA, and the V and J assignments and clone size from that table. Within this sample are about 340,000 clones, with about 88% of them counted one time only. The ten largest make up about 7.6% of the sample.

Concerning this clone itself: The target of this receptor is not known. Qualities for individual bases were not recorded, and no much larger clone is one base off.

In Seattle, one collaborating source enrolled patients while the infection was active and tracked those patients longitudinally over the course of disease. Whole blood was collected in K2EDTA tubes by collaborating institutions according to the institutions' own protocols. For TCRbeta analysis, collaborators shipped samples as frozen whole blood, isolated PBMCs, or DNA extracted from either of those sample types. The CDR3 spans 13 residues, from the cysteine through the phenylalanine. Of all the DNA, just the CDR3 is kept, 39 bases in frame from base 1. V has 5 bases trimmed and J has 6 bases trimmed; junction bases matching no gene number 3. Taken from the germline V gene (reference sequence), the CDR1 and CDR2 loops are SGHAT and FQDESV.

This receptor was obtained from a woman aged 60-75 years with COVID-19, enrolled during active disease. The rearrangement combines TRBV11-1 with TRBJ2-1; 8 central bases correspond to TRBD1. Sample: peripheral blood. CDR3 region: CASSADRGNEQFF. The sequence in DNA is TGTGCCAGCAGCGCTGACAGGGGCAATGAGCAGTTCTTC.